These 16 T cell receptor beta chains came from one sample sequenced in a study of blood T cells in healthy people across ages. The authors ran a second PCR of about 6 to 12 cycles using a sample-barcoded 5' primer and a J-beta primer mix. Each CDR3 protein is one row after TCRdb ran MiXCR on the 5' RACE reads. The sample shows about 580,000 distinct CDR3 sequences, about 45% of them seen only once. The sequenced material came from blood. The receptors here all came from an older man in good health.

The V gene is TRBV5-1, the J gene TRBJ1-1, with TRBD1 matching over 7 bases. The germline gives CDR1 SGHRS, CDR2 YFSETQ. The CDR3 has 14 residues. Unmatched junction bases numbered 6, after V lost 4 bases and J lost 3 bases. The CDR3 reads CASSTGQQDTEAFF. The DNA for the CDR3 is TGCGCCAGCAGCACGGGACAGCAGGACACTGAAGCTTTCTTT.

The chain has TRBV20-1 and TRBJ2-1, with D possibly TRBD2 on 6 matching bases. The V end lost 6 bases, the J end lost 6 bases, and 18 bases lay between the germline ends. The CDR3 spans 14 residues. CDR1 DFQATT and CDR2 SNEGSKA come from the germline V gene (reference sequence). CDR3 residues: CSALRLDNVNEQFF. The DNA of the CDR3 is TGCAGTGCGCTAAGACTAGATAATGTCAATGAGCAGTTCTTC.

This clonotype was observed many times. CDR3 in amino acids: CASSPVFNANEQYF. The CDR3 nucleotides are TGTGCCAGCTCACCAGTGTTCAATGCAAACGAGCAGTACTTC. The chain employs TRBV18 and TRBJ2-7; D gene uncertain. Germline CDR1 and CDR2: KGHSH and LQKENI. CDR3 size: 14 residues. Trimming pared 2 bases from V and 5 bases from J, leaving 13 bases between. Full variable domain (remainder filled in from reference TRBV18 and TRBJ2-7): NAGVMQNPRHLVRRRGQEARLRCSPMKGHSHVYWYRQLPEEGLKFMVYLQKENIIDESGMPKERFSAEFPKEGPSILRIQQVVRGDSAAYFCASSPVFNANEQYFGPGTRLTVT.

The J gene is TRBJ2-1, the V gene TRBV5-1; tentative D call: TRBD1 (6 bases). The length of the CDR3 is 15 residues. The V and J ends lost 5 bases and 8 bases respectively, with 20 bases between them. Germline lookup yields CDR1 SGHRS and CDR2 YFSETQ. Here the CDR3 reads CASSETGPARDEQFF. As DNA, the CDR3 is TGCGCCAGCAGTGAAACAGGGCCCGCGCGCGATGAGCAGTTCTTC.

The rearrangement uses TRBV7-2 and TRBJ1-1; D uncertain. CDR3 length equals 14 residues. Looked up from germline, CDR1 is SGHTA and CDR2 is FQGNSA. Trimming took 4 bases from V and 1 from J, leaving 10 bases between them. The CDR3 sequence: CASSSEIPNTEAFF. The CDR3 coding sequence is TGTGCCAGCAGCTCGGAAATACCGAACACTGAAGCTTTCTTT.

This rearrangement joins TRBV25-1 to TRBJ2-3; D possibly corresponds to TRBD1 (5 bases). The V gene lost 2 bases and the J gene lost 3 bases, with 12 bases spanning the gap. In germline, CDR1 is MGHDK, CDR2 SYGVNS. The CDR3 is 15 amino acids. The CDR3 DNA reads TGTGCCAGCAGTGAAACCAGGGTTAGTACAGATACGCAGTATTTT. Its translation is CASSETRVSTDTQYF.

The CDR3: CASSDLRVRRNNEQFF. The CDR3 DNA reads TGTGCCAGCAGTGACCTCAGGGTGAGGCGTAACAATGAGCAGTTCTTC. This chain links TRBV6-1 with TRBJ2-1; possibly TRBD1 for D (5 bases). CDR1 MNHNS and CDR2 SASEGT come from the germline V gene. The CDR3 contains 16 residues. V lost 3 bases and J lost 5, with 17 bases in between.

This clonotype was observed at least ten times. The V call is TRBV6-6, the J call TRBJ1-4; 7 nucleotides agree with TRBD1. The CDR3 loop spans 16 amino acids. With 5 bases clipped from V and 1 base from J, the junction kept 7 bases outside the gene matches. Looked up from germline, CDR1 is MNHNY and CDR2 is SVGAGI (reference sequence). The CDR3 reads CASSGTEAQTNEKLFF. Written as DNA, the CDR3 is TGTGCCAGCAGTGGGACAGAAGCTCAAACTAATGAAAAACTGTTTTTT.

The chain employs TRBV7-2 and TRBJ2-5; D not resolved. V was cut by 5 bases and J by 5 bases, with 12 bases left in between. Germline CDR1 reads SGHTA; CDR2 reads FQGNSA. The CDR3 has 13 residues. The chain's CDR3 is CASSPPWWETQYF. CDR3 nucleotide sequence: TGTGCCAGCAGCCCCCCCTGGTGGGAGACCCAGTACTTC.

The chain is built from TRBV9 and TRBJ2-3; 9 bases agree with TRBD2. Germline V gives CDR1 SGDLS, CDR2 YYNGEE. Trimming at V came to 0 bases and at J to 0 bases, leaving 5 bases not matched to a gene. The CDR3 loop spans 17 amino acids. In DNA, the CDR3 is TGTGCCAGCAGCGTAGGAGCCAGCGGGAGGAGCACAGATACGCAGTATTTT. It is translated as CASSVGASGRSTDTQYF.

This clonotype was seen only once. The rearrangement joins TRBV15 to TRBJ1-4, with a possible D match to TRBD1 (5 bases). The CDR3 spans 13 residues. Germline loops: CDR1 LNHNV, CDR2 YYDKDF (reference sequence). The V and J ends lost 3 bases and 11 bases respectively, with 13 bases between them. The CDR3 nucleotides are TGTGCCACCAGCAGGCCCATGGGGGTGAAACTGTTTTTT. Its translation is CATSRPMGVKLFF.

The V call is TRBV29-1, the J call TRBJ2-7; D not resolved. The ends were cut back, 0 bases at V and 5 bases at J, with 11 bases in the middle. The CDR3 is 13 amino acids. The germline gives CDR1 SQVTM, CDR2 ANQGSEA. CDR3 coding DNA: TGCAGCGTTGAAGATCAGCCTACCGACGAGCAGTACTTC. It is translated as CSVEDQPTDEQYF.

The chain recombines TRBV5-1 with TRBJ2-2; 7 nucleotides agree with TRBD1. CDR1 is SGHRS, CDR2 YFSETQ, per germline. V lost 4 bases and J lost 2; bases outside the gene matches: 11. The CDR3 contains 17 residues. The DNA for the CDR3 is TGCGCCAGCAGCCTTTTTACAGGGGCACTCAACACCGGGGAGCTGTTTTTT. Protein: CASSLFTGALNTGELFF.

The V gene is TRBV11-1, the J gene TRBJ1-1; TRBD1 might be the D (6 bases). Deletions cut 2 bases from V and 6 bases from J, with 10 bases between. This CDR3 contains 13 residues. CDR1 is SGHAT, CDR2 FQDESV, per germline (reference sequence). The CDR3 DNA reads TGTGCCAGCAGCTTACCGGACAGCCCTGAAGCTTTCTTT. Amino acid sequence: CASSLPDSPEAFF.

The chain recombines TRBV7-9 with TRBJ1-2; no clear D gene. The CDR3 consists of 13 residues. The germline V gene has CDR1 SEHNR and CDR2 FQNEAQ (reference sequence). The V end was cut by 1 base, the J end by 7 bases, with 10 bases between. CDR3 nucleotide sequence: TGTGCCAGCAGCTTAGTAGTCGGAAGTGGCTACACCTTC. Amino acids: CASSLVVGSGYTF.

This clonotype is a singleton in its sample. The chain carries TRBV3-1 and TRBJ2-5; 7 bases fit TRBD2. The V and J ends lost 0 bases and 4 bases, in that order; junction bases with no gene match: 14. The CDR3 spans 18 residues. Germline V gene lookup returns CDR1 LGHDT and CDR2 YNNKEL (reference sequence). The CDR3 spells CASSQDSGGGLGVETQYF. CDR3 nucleotide sequence: TGTGCCAGCAGCCAAGATAGTGGGGGGGGACTTGGAGTAGAGACCCAGTACTTC.